The clone carrying this T cell receptor beta chain was counted between two and nine times. Its matching antigen is unknown. The data are from a study of identical twins. Study conclusions and caveats: Beta out-of-frame sequences displayed a weaker excess of sharing between twins.

This CDR3 region has 16 residues. V lost 0 bases to trimming and J lost 0 bases, with 11 bases between them. TCRdb re-called the 5' RACE reads through MiXCR, storing one row per CDR3 protein. The sample contains a few hundred thousand distinct CDR3 sequences, roughly 10% of which appear only once. Source material: naive T cells sorted from blood. The chain recombines TRBV12-3 or TRBV12-4 with TRBJ1-1; D not certain. The clonotype was recovered from a woman aged 50 to 65 in good health. The CDR3 nucleotides read TGTGCCAGCAGTTTAGCTCATGCCGAGATGAACACTGAAGCTTTCTTT. This encodes CASSLAHAEMNTEAFF.